Below, 27 T cell receptor beta chains from the same sample are listed, as sequenced in a study of shared T cell receptors in the human thymus. The protocol was immunoSEQ multiplex PCR, while the TCRdb copy is restricted to in-frame clones and leaves out a portion. The sample shows just under 550,000 clones, approximately 78% of them seen only once. The sample was also reused in another study, on human thymus T cells.

Sequenced: thymocytes. The receptors originated from a boy in the first two years of life with a congenital heart defect.

This chain joins TRBV4-1 and TRBJ2-7; 7 nucleotides line up with TRBD2. The CDR3 is 15 residues long. Germline V gene data show CDR1 as MGHRA and CDR2 as YSYEKL. Unmatched junction bases numbered 6, after V lost 3 bases and J lost 1 base. This CDR3 is CASSHLAAPSYEQYF. CDR3 DNA sequence: TGCGCCAGCAGCCACCTAGCGGCCCCTTCCTACGAGCAGTACTTC.

This chain connects TRBV7-9 to TRBJ1-1, with D unresolved. The length of the CDR3 is 14 residues. The germline V and J ends were trimmed by 5 bases and 0 bases, with 10 bases remaining between them. CDR1 and CDR2 from the germline V gene are SEHNR and FQNEAQ (reference sequence). CDR3 protein: CASSPHSLNTEAFF. The CDR3 DNA reads TGTGCCAGCAGCCCCCACAGTTTGAACACTGAAGCTTTCTTT.

The rearrangement joins TRBV11-2 to TRBJ2-3; 8 nucleotides match TRBD2. Germline lookup yields CDR1 SGHAT and CDR2 FQNNGV. The CDR3 sequence is 14 residues long. V shed 11 bases, J shed 3 bases, and the junction held 10 bases outside the gene matches. The CDR3 DNA sequence: TGTGCCTACGGGGGGGGAAGGCGGACAGATACGCAGTATTTT. Amino acid sequence: CAYGGGRRTDTQYF. The whole variable domain, remainder taken from reference TRBV11-2 and TRBJ2-3, is EAGVAQSPRYKIIEKRQSVAFWCNPISGHATLYWYQQILGQGPKLLIQFQNNGVVDDSQLPKDRFSAERLKGVDSTLKIQPAKLEDSAVYLCAYGGGRRTDTQYFGPGTRLTVL.

The V and J genes are TRBV7-6 and TRBJ2-1; 10 nucleotides align to TRBD2. Trimming removed 5 bases from V and 6 bases from J; junction bases left unmatched: 7. Germline V gene lookup returns CDR1 SGHVS and CDR2 FNYEAQ. The CDR3 is 15 residues long. The CDR3 is CASSPRPSGSNEQFF. The CDR3 bases are TGTGCCAGCAGCCCCCGGCCTAGCGGGAGCAATGAGCAGTTCTTC.

The V call is TRBV7-9, the J call TRBJ2-4; 7 bases align to TRBD1. The CDR3 consists of 16 residues. In germline, CDR1 is SEHNR, CDR2 FQNEAQ (reference sequence). Trimming cost V 5 bases and J 0 bases; bases outside gene matches: 7. The CDR3 region is CASSPGTDLAKNIQYF. The CDR3 DNA reads as TGTGCCAGCAGCCCCGGGACAGACCTAGCCAAAAACATTCAGTACTTC.

This clone showed up just once. The CDR3 DNA reads TGTGCCAGCTCACCCAAATGTCGCTCGGAGGTGACGGCAACCGGGGAGCTGTTTTTT. Protein sequence: CASSPKCRSEVTATGELFF. The V gene is TRBV18, the J gene TRBJ2-2; perhaps TRBD2 as D (5 bases). This CDR3 has 19 residues. The germline V and J ends were trimmed by 3 bases and 5 bases, with 25 bases remaining between them. The V gene's germline CDR1 is KGHSH and CDR2 LQKENI.

The chain has TRBV7-9 and TRBJ2-7; D gene uncertain. The CDR3 has 12 amino acids. With 4 bases removed from V and 3 bases from J, the gap between germline ends came to 7 bases. Germline loops: CDR1 SEHNR, CDR2 FQNEAQ (reference sequence). CDR3 DNA sequence: TGTGCCAGCAGCTCATCCCACTACGAGCAGTACTTC. Its translation is CASSSSHYEQYF.

J is TRBJ2-5 and V is TRBV30, with a tentative D call TRBD2 (6 bases). CDR1 is GTSNPN and CDR2 is SVGIG in the germline V gene (reference sequence). CDR3 size: 14 residues. The germline V and J ends were trimmed by 1 base and 4 bases, with 13 bases remaining between them. CDR3 sequence reads: CAWSGGLNRETQYF. As DNA, the CDR3 is TGTGCCTGGAGTGGAGGACTAAACAGAGAGACCCAGTACTTC.

V and J are TRBV5-5 and TRBJ2-1; D gene ambiguous. Germline V CDR1 and CDR2: SGHKS, YYEKEE (reference sequence). V dropped 3 bases and J dropped 10 bases, with 5 bases sitting between them. The length of the CDR3 is 10 residues. CDR3 DNA: TGTGCCAGCAGCTCCGTGGAGCAGTTCTTC. This codes for CASSSVEQFF.

The rearrangement joins TRBV7-9 to TRBJ1-3, with D perhaps matching TRBD1 (5 bases). The germline V and J ends were trimmed by 5 bases and 1 base, with 9 bases remaining between them. This CDR3 spans 14 amino acids. Germline-derived CDR1 and CDR2 are SEHNR and FQNEAQ (reference sequence). In nucleotides, the CDR3 is TGTGCCAGCAGCCGCCGGACATCTGGAAACACCATATATTTT. It is translated as CASSRRTSGNTIYF. The full variable domain, completed using reference TRBV7-9 and TRBJ1-3, is DTGVSQNPRHKITKRGQNVTFRCDPISEHNRLYWYRQTLGQGPEFLTYFQNEAQLEKSRLLSDRFSAERPKGSFSTLEIQRTEQGDSAMYLCASSRRTSGNTIYFGEGSWLTVV.

The J gene is TRBJ1-3, the V gene TRBV4-3; D is undetermined. The CDR3 is 15 residues long. V was cut by 0 bases and J by 2 bases, with 8 bases left in between. The V gene's germline CDR1 is LGHNA and CDR2 YSLEER. The CDR3, as DNA: TGCGCCAGCAGCCAAGAGTTCGCGACTGGAAACACCATATATTTT. Its protein product is CASSQEFATGNTIYF.

The rearrangement uses TRBV5-4 and TRBJ2-3; D unresolved. CDR1 is SGHNT, CDR2 YYREEE, per germline (reference sequence). With 6 bases removed from V and 3 bases from J, the gap between germline ends came to 8 bases. CDR3 size: 12 residues. The CDR3 protein is CASTIRTDTQYF. The CDR3, as DNA: TGTGCCAGCACCATACGGACAGATACGCAGTATTTT.

In nucleotides, the CDR3 is TGTGCCAGCAGCCGTGGACAGAACCACGAGCAGTACTTC. Its translation is CASSRGQNHEQYF. The chain couples TRBV7-3 to TRBJ2-7; the D gene is possibly TRBD1 (6 bases). Trimming pared 5 bases from V and 5 bases from J, leaving 13 bases between. CDR1 is SGHTA, CDR2 FQGTGA, per germline. The length of the CDR3 is 13 residues.

Concerning this clone itself: One end of the junction fails to match germline, which may point to a read error. The V and J genes are TRBV7-7 and TRBJ2-2; TRBD1 might be the D (6 bases). Per germline, CDR1 SSHAT and CDR2 FNYEAQ (reference sequence). The CDR3 totals 14 residues. CDR3 in DNA: TGTGCTAGCAGCTTACGGGACAAGGCCGGGGAGCTGTTTTTT. Its translation: CASSLRDKAGELFF.

A few counts support this clone. V and J are TRBV29-1 and TRBJ2-1, with 8 bases matching TRBD2. With V trimmed by 1 base and J by 4 bases, 9 bases remained unmatched. Germline V gene sequence: CDR1 SQVTM, CDR2 ANQGSEA. The CDR3 totals 16 residues. The CDR3 nucleotides read TGCAGCGTTGAAGGGGGTAGGGGCGGGAGGTACAATGAGCAGTTCTTC. Protein sequence: CSVEGGRGGRYNEQFF.

The rearrangement links TRBV19 to TRBJ1-2, with TRBD1 matching 10 bases. Germline V gene data show CDR1 as LNHDA and CDR2 as SQIVND (reference sequence). This CDR3 spans 15 amino acids. Germline trimming cut 4 bases from V and 1 base from J; bases unmatched to any gene: 3. CDR3 amino acids: CASSRQGAFNYGYTF. The CDR3 DNA reads TGTGCCAGTAGTAGACAGGGGGCCTTTAACTATGGCTACACCTTC.

This chain links TRBV7-2 with TRBJ2-2; TRBD1 is a possible D gene (6 bases). The V end was cut by 1 base, the J end by 1 base, with 7 bases between. CDR1 and CDR2 (germline): SGHTA, FQGNSA. The CDR3 length is 15 residues. The CDR3 DNA reads as TGTGCCAGCAGCTTAGACAGGGTGAACACCGGGGAGCTGTTTTTT. It translates to CASSLDRVNTGELFF.

This sequence joins TRBV29-1 and TRBJ1-3; D gene ambiguous. Germline V CDR1 and CDR2: SQVTM, ANQGSEA. The CDR3 spans 13 residues. Trimming stripped 4 bases from V and 2 bases from J, with 9 bases between. The CDR3 region is CSVGRGAGNTIYF. Here the CDR3 DNA reads TGCAGCGTTGGCCGCGGGGCTGGAAACACCATATATTTT. Supplemented by reference TRBV29-1 and TRBJ1-3, the full variable domain reads SAVISQKPSRDICQRGTSLTIQCQVDSQVTMMFWYRQQPGQSLTLIATANQGSEATYESGFVIDKFPISRPNLTFSTLTVSNMSPEDSSIYLCSVGRGAGNTIYFGEGSWLTVV.

This clone was seen only once. The chain carries TRBV27 and TRBJ2-2, with 8 nucleotides matching TRBD2. Germline CDR1 is MNHEY and CDR2 is SMNVEV (reference sequence). J lost 6 bases, V lost 1 base, and 10 bases had no gene match. The CDR3 is 17 amino acids. CDR3 in DNA: TGTGCCAGCAGTTTATACTGGCGGGAGGCGAGGGCCGGGGAGCTGTTTTTT. It specifies CASSLYWREARAGELFF.

The chain couples TRBV5-4 to TRBJ1-3; D may be TRBD1 (5 bases). Trimming stripped 9 bases from V and 2 bases from J, with 18 bases between. CDR3 size: 15 residues. Germline V gene data show CDR1 as SGHNT and CDR2 as YYREEE (reference sequence). The CDR3 is CAILPLGTAGNTIYF. In DNA, the CDR3 is TGTGCCATCCTACCCCTGGGGACTGCTGGAAACACCATATATTTT.

The chain employs TRBV4-2 and TRBJ2-1; D might be TRBD2 (5 bases). Trimming pared 3 bases from V and 9 bases from J, leaving 18 bases between. This CDR3 contains 15 residues. Per the germline V gene, CDR1 is LGHNA and CDR2 is YNFKEQ. The CDR3 region is CASSHIGSKSGEQFF. The CDR3 nucleotides are TGTGCCAGCAGCCACATTGGGAGTAAGTCAGGTGAGCAGTTCTTC.

The rearrangement links TRBV21-1 to TRBJ2-6; the D call of TRBD2 is as the table states it, not checked on the DNA. TRBV21-1 is a pseudogene. There are 19 residues in the CDR3. This chain's CDR3 is CASSKLAETSFSGANVLTF. Here the CDR3 DNA reads TGTGCCAGCAGCAAATTAGCGGAGACTTCCTTCTCTGGGGCCAACGTCCTGACTTTC.

The rearrangement joins TRBV27 to TRBJ1-5; D is undetermined. This CDR3 contains 16 residues. V shed 2 bases and J shed 7 bases, with 18 bases lying between them. Germline assignment: CDR1 MNHEY and CDR2 SMNVEV (reference sequence). CDR3 sequence reads: CASSLTGEVWEQPQHF. The CDR3 DNA sequence: TGTGCCAGCAGTTTAACCGGGGAAGTTTGGGAACAGCCCCAGCATTTT.

DNA of the CDR3: TGTGCCAGCAGCTTAGCCCGGACTAGCGGGAGCGGGGTTGAGCAGTTCTTC. Amino acid sequence: CASSLARTSGSGVEQFF. The chain combines TRBV7-2 with TRBJ2-1; TRBD2 matches 13 bases. There are 17 residues in the CDR3. Germline V CDR1 and CDR2: SGHTA, FQGNSA. V shed 0 bases and J 9 bases; nucleotides not matched to a gene: 8.

The rearrangement joins TRBV27 to TRBJ2-1; 12 positions agree with TRBD2. Germline V gene sequence: CDR1 MNHEY, CDR2 SMNVEV (reference sequence). The CDR3 covers 19 residues. V lost 2 bases and J lost 0; bases outside the gene matches: 8. CDR3 sequence: CASSLKGGLAGSSYNEQFF. DNA for the CDR3: TGTGCCAGCAGTTTAAAGGGCGGACTAGCGGGGAGCTCCTACAATGAGCAGTTCTTC.

The genes are TRBV6-5 and TRBJ2-5, with D perhaps TRBD2 (6 bases). This CDR3 region has 15 residues. Looked up from germline, CDR1 is MNHEY and CDR2 is SVGAGI. Trimming left V 6 bases short and J 7 bases short, with 21 bases between. The CDR3 DNA is TGTGCCAGCAGACCTGACTGGACGGTGGGGGGGACCCAGTACTTC. It encodes CASRPDWTVGGTQYF.

This sequence joins TRBV4-2 and TRBJ2-6; TRBD1 aligns across 11 bases. The J segment lost 4 bases and the V segment lost 5 bases, leaving 4 bases of the junction unmatched. Germline V gives CDR1 LGHNA, CDR2 YNFKEQ. The CDR3 covers 16 residues. The DNA of the CDR3 is TGTGCCAGCAGCGGGACAGGGGGTCCCGGGGCCAACGTCCTGACTTTC. This encodes CASSGTGGPGANVLTF.